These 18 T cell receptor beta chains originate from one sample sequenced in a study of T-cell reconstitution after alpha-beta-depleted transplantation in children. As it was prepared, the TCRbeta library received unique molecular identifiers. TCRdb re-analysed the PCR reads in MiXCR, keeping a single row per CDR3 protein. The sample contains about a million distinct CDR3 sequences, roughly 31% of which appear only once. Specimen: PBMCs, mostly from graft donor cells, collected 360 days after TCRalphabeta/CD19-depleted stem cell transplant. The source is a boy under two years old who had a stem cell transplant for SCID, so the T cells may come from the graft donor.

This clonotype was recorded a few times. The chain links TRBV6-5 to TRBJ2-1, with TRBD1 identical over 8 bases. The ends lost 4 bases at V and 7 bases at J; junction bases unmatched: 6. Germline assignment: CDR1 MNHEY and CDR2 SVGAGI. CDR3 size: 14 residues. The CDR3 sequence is CASSSDRGLNEQFF. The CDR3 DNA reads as TGTGCCAGCAGTTCCGACAGGGGTTTAAATGAGCAGTTCTTC.

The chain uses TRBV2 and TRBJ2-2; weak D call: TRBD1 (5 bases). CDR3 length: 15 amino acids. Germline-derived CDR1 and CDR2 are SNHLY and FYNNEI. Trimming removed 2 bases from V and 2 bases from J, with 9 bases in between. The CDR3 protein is CASSEKGLNTGELFF. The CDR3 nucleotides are TGTGCCAGCAGTGAAAAGGGGCTTAACACCGGGGAGCTGTTTTTT.

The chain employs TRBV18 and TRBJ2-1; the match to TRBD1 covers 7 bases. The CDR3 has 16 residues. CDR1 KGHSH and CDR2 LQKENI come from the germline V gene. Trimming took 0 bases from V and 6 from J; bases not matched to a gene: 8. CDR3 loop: CASSPPGSGTVNEQFF. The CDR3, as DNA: TGTGCCAGCTCACCACCAGGGTCAGGGACAGTCAATGAGCAGTTCTTC.

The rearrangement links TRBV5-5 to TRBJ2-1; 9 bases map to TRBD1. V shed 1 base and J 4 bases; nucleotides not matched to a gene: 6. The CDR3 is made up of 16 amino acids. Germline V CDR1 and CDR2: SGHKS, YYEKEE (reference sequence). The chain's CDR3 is CASSLIRQGGYNEQFF. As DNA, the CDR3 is TGTGCCAGCAGCTTGATCCGACAGGGGGGGTACAATGAGCAGTTCTTC.

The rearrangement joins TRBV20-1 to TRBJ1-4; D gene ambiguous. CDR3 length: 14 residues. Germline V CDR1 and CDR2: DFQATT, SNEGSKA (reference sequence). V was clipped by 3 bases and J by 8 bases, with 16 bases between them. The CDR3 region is CSASAGWMDEKLFF. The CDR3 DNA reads TGCAGTGCTAGCGCGGGGTGGATGGACGAAAAACTGTTTTTT.

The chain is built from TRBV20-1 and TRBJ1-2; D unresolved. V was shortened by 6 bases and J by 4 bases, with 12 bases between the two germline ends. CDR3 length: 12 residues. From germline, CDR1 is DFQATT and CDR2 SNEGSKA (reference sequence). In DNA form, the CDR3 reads TGCAGTGCCATGTCAGAGATCTATGGCTACACCTTC. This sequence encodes CSAMSEIYGYTF.

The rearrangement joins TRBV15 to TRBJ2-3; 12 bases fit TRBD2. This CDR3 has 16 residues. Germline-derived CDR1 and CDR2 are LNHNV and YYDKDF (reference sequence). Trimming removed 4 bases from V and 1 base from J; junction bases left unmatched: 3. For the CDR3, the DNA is TGTGCCACCAGCACCCTAGCGGGGGGGCGCACAGATACGCAGTATTTT. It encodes CATSTLAGGRTDTQYF. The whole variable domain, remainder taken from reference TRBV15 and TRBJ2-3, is DAMVIQNPRYQVTQFGKPVTLSCSQTLNHNVMYWYQQKSSQAPKLLFHYYDKDFNNEADTPDNFQSRRPNTSFCFLDIRSPGLGDTAMYLCATSTLAGGRTDTQYFGPGTRLTVL.

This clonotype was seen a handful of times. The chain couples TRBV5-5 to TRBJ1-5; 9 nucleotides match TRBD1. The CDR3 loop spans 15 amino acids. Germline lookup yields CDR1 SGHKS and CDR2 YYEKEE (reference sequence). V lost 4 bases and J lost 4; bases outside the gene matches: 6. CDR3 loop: CASSPRDRDNQPQHF. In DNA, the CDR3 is TGTGCCAGCAGCCCCCGGGACAGGGATAATCAGCCCCAGCATTTT.

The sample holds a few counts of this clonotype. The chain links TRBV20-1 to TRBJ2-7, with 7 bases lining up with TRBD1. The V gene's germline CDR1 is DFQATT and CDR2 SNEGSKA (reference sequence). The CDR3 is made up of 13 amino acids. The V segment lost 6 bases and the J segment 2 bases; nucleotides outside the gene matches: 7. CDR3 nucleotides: TGCAGTGCCGAAGACAGGGCCCCCTACGAGCAGTACTTC. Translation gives CSAEDRAPYEQYF.

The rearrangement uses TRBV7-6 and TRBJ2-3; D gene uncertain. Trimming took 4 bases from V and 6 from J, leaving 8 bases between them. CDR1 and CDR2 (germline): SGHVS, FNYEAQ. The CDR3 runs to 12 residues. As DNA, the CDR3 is TGTGCCAGCAGCTCGCAACGGGATACGCAGTATTTT. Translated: CASSSQRDTQYF.

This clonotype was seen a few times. The CDR3 region is CASSQDTGVWETQYF. Here the CDR3 DNA reads TGCGCCAGCAGCCAAGACACGGGGGTGTGGGAGACCCAGTACTTC. This rearrangement joins TRBV4-1 to TRBJ2-5; a weak D match, TRBD2 (6 bases). Per germline, CDR1 MGHRA and CDR2 YSYEKL. Trimming cost V 0 bases and J 5 bases, with 13 bases left between them. The CDR3 covers 15 residues.

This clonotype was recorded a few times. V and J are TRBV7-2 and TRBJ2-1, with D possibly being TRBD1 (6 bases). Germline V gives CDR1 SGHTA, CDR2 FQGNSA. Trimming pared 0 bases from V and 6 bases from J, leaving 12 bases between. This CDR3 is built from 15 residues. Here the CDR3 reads CASSLAQGIINEQFF. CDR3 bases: TGTGCCAGCAGCTTAGCTCAGGGGATAATCAATGAGCAGTTCTTC. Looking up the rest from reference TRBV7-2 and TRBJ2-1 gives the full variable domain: GAGVSQSPSNKVTEKGKDVELRCDPISGHTALYWYRQSLGQGLEFLIYFQGNSAPDKSGLPSDRFSAERTGGSVSTLTIQRTQQEDSAVYLCASSLAQGIINEQFFGPGTRLTVL.

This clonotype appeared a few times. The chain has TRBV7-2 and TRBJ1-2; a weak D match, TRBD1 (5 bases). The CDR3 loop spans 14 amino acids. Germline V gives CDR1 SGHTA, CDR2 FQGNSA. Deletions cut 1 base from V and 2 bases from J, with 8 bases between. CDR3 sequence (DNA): TGTGCCAGCAGCTTAGAATCAGGGAACTATGGCTACACCTTC. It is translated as CASSLESGNYGYTF.

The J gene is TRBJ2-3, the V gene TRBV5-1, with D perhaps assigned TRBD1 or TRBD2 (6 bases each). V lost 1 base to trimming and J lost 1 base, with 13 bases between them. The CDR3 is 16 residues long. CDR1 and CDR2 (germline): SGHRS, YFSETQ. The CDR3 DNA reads TGCGCCAGCAGCTTGTTCGGGGGCGCAGGCACAGATACGCAGTATTTT. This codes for CASSLFGGAGTDTQYF.

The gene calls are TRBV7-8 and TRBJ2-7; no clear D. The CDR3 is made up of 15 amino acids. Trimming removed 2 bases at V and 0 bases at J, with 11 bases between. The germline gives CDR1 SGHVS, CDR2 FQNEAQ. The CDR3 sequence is CASSLMGWPSYEQYF. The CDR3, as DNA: TGTGCCAGCAGCTTAATGGGATGGCCCTCCTACGAGCAGTACTTC. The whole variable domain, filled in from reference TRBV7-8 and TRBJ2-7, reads GAGVSQSPRYKVAKRGQDVALRCDPISGHVSLFWYQQALGQGPEFLTYFQNEAQLDKSGLPSDRFFAERPEGSVSTLKIQRTQQEDSAVYLCASSLMGWPSYEQYFGPGTRLTVT.

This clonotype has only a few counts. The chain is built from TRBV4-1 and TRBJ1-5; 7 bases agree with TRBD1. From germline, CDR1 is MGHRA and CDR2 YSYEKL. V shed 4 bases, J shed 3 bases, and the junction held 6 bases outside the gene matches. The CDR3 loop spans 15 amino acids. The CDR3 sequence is CASSPTDRANQPQHF. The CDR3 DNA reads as TGCGCCAGCAGCCCTACCGACAGGGCCAATCAGCCCCAGCATTTT.

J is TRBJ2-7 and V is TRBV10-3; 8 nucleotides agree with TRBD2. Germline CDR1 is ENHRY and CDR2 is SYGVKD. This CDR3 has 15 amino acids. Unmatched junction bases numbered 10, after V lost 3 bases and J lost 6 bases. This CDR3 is CAISDAGLAGREQYF. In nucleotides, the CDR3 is TGTGCCATCAGTGACGCTGGGCTAGCGGGCCGCGAGCAGTACTTC.

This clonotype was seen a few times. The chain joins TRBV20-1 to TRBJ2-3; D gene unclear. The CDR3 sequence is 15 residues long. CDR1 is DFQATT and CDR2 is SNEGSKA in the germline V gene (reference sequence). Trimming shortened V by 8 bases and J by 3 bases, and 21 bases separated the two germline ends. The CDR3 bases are TGCAGTAAAGGGAATACCGCCTTGCGTACAGATACGCAGTATTTT. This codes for CSKGNTALRTDTQYF.